Sequencing of this T cell receptor beta chain was carried out in a study of blood T cells in healthy people across ages (dated by TCRdb to between 2015 and 2016). Broadly, across the study: In model experiments, roughly one uniquely barcoded TCR beta cDNA molecule per two T cells was captured by template switching. Age-related changes in TCR beta repertoire diversity were measured in the study by deep sequencing normalized with unique cDNA molecular identifiers. The donors were divided into four age groups: young (average 16 years), middle-aged (about 39), aged (approximately 64) and long-lived (82). To avoid experimental bias, donors of different ages were spread randomly across the sequencing lanes. Two additional independent replicas of 1 million unique cDNA reads from the same blood draw were analyzed for two donors (one aged 18 to 29 and one aged 80 or older).

The sample holds a few counts of this clonotype. The specificity of this receptor is unknown. No much larger clone is present one base from it, and per-base qualities are unavailable. Libraries were made using 5' RACE. Sequencer: Illumina HiSeq 2500. A second roughly 6 to 12 cycle PCR used a sample-barcoded 5' primer and a J-beta primer mix. A template-switch 5' adaptor carrying 12 random nucleotides introduced a unique molecular identifier onto each TCR beta cDNA molecule. Each sample yielded at least 2.5 million CDR3-containing paired-end reads. First-strand cDNA was synthesized from all RNA with the Mint cDNA synthesis kit, primed by a TRBC-specific oligonucleotide. Following uracil-DNA glycosylase treatment, a first 18-cycle PCR with universal primers M1SS and BC2_uni_R was performed on all cDNA. The authors processed their data as follows. For normalization, 1 million high-quality reads were randomly selected from each sample, with every read carrying a distinct molecular identifier. Reads sharing molecular identifiers were discarded rather than binned into consensus sequences. MiTCR, run with a Q25 quality threshold and the strictest error-elimination algorithm, handled CDR3 identification, clonotype clustering and error correction. A nonparametric unseen species model using Euler transformation provided a lower-bound estimate of total TCR beta diversity. The public reads were reanalyzed by TCRdb: fastp trimming at Q25, MiXCR alignment, in-frame beta chains only. A single entry per CDR3 protein holds the most common genes and DNA from its merged rows. TCRdb assigned the V and J calls; the authors' analysis was not used. Present in this sample are over 1,300,000 distinct CDR3 sequences, around 59% of which were seen just once. Approximately 7% of the sample is held by the ten biggest clonotypes.

General findings and caveats noted by the study authors: Compared with the aged group, the long-lived group had more naive CD4+ T cells, fewer expanded clones and increased TCR diversity, suggesting age selection. As age increased, observed TCR beta diversity per million T cells dropped in a roughly linear way, and a significant reduction was already evident by age 40. There was a strong correlation between observed TCR beta diversity and the percentage of naive T cells measured by flow cytometry. Estimates of total diversity from one million sequenced T cells were regarded as lower bounds and underestimates. Since profiling was done on bulk unsorted PBMCs, naive and antigen-experienced compartments could not be conclusively compared. Donor CMV infection status was unknown, potentially confounding age-related changes in expanded clonotypes.

The donors were roughly 40 Caucasian individuals from Russia, aged 6 to 90 years, who were systemically healthy. Each donor gave about 11 milliliters of peripheral blood, drawn into EDTA-treated Vacutainer tubes. PBMCs were isolated by Ficoll-Paque density-gradient centrifugation, with at least 6 million obtained per sample. Trizol reagent was used to extract total RNA from the PBMCs, yielding at least 6 micrograms per sample. The percentages of naive CD45RAhigh/CD27high T cells were determined by flow cytometry on a PBMC aliquot from every donor. According to the germline V gene, CDR1 reads MNHEY and CDR2 reads SVGAGI. Unmatched junction bases come to 12, with V trimmed by 6 bases and J by 6 bases. CDR3 length: 16 amino acids, cysteine to phenylalanine. The retained sequence is limited to the CDR3, 48 bases, with the frame set at the first base.

This clonotype was sampled from a man aged 18 to 30 in good health. Sequencing was performed on blood. The chain couples TRBV6-5 to TRBJ2-1; 9 middle bases align to TRBD1. In nucleotides, the sequence is TGTGCCAGCAGATGGGACCCGGGACAGGGCACCAATGAGCAGTTCTTC. It encodes CASRWDPGQGTNEQFF.